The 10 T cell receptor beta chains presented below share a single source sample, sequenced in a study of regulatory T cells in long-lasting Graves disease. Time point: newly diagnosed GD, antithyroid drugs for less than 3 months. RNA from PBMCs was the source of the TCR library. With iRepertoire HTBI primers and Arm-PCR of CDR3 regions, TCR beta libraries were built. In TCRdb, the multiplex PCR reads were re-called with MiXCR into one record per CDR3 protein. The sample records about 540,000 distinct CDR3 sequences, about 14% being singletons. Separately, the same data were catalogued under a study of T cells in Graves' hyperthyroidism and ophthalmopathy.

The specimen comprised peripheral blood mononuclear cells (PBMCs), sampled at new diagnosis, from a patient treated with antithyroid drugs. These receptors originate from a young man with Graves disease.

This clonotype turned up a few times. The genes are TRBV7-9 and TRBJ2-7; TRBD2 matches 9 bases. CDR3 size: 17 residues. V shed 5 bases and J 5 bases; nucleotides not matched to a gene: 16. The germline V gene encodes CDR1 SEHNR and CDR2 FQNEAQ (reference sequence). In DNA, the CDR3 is TGTGCCAGCAGCCCCCCGAGGCTTACCAGCGGGAGGCACGAGCAGTACTTC. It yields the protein CASSPPRLTSGRHEQYF.

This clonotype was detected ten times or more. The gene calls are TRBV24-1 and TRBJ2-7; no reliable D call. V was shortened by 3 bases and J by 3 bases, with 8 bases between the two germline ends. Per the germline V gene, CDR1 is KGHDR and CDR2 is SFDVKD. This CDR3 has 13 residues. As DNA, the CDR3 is TGTGCCACCAGTGATACCCTCAACTACGAGCAGTACTTC. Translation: CATSDTLNYEQYF.

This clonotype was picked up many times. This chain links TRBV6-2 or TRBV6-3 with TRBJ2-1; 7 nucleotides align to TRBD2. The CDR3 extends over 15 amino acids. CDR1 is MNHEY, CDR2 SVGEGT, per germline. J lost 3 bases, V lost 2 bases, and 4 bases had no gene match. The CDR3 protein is CASSYAGVDYNEQFF. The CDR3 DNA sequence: TGTGCCAGCAGTTACGCGGGAGTTGACTACAATGAGCAGTTCTTC.

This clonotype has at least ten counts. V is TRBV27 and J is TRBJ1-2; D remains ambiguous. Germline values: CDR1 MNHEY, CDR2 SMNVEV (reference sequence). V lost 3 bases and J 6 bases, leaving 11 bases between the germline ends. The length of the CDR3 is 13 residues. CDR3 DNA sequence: TGTGCCAGCAGTTTTGGAGGGATGGATGGCTACACCTTC. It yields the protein CASSFGGMDGYTF.

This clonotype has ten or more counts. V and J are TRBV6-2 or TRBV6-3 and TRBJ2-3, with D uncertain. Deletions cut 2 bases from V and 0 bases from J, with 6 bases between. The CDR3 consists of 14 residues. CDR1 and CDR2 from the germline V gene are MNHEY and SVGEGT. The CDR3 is CASSYGASTDTQYF. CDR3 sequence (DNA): TGTGCCAGCAGTTACGGCGCTAGCACAGATACGCAGTATTTT.

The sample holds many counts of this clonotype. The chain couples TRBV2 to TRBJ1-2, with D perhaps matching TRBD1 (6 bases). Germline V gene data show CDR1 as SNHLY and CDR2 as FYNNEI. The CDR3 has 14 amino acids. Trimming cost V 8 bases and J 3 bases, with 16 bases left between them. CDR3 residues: CASVRGALDYGYTF. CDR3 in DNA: TGTGCCAGCGTGAGGGGGGCGCTCGACTATGGCTACACCTTC. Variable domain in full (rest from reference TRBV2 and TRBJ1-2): EPEVTQTPSHQVTQMGQEVILRCVPISNHLYFYWYRQILGQKVEFLVSFYNNEISEKSEIFDDQFSVERPDGSNFTLKIRSTKLEDSAMYFCASVRGALDYGYTFGSGTRLTVV.

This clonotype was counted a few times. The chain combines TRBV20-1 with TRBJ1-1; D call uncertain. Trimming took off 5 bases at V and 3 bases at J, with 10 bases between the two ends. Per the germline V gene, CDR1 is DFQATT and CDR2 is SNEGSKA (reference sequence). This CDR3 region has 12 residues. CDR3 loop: CSAPISDTEAFF. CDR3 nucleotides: TGCAGTGCTCCTATTAGTGACACTGAAGCTTTCTTT.

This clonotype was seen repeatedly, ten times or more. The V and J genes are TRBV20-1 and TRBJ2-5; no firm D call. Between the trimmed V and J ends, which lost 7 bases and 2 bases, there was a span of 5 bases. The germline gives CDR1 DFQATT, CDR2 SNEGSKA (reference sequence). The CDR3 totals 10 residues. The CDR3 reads CSGGQETQYF. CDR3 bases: TGCAGTGGTGGACAAGAGACCCAGTACTTC.

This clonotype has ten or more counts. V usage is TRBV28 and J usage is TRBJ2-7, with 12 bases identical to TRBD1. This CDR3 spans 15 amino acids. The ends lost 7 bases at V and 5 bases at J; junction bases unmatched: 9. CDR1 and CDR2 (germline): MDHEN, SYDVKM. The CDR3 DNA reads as TGTGCCAGCAATCCCGGGACAGGGGGCTTAAACGAGCAGTACTTC. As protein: CASNPGTGGLNEQYF.

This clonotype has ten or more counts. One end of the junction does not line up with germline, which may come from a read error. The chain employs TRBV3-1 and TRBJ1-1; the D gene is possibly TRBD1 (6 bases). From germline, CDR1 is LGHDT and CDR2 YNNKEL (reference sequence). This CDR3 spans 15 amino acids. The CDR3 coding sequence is TGTGCCAGCAGCCACGGGGGGCGCGTGAAAACTGAAGCTTTCTTT. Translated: CASSHGGRVKTEAFF.